One TCR beta chain is described in this entry. The sample belongs to a study of control samples from healthy donors and cancer patients. The protocol was immunoSEQ multiplex PCR, while the TCRdb copy is restricted to in-frame clones and leaves out a portion. The sample has 150,000 to 200,000 clones, around 90% seen once. Trimming shortened V by 1 base and J by 7 bases, and 13 bases separated the two germline ends. The V gene's germline CDR1 is SGHTA and CDR2 FQGNSA. The CDR3 is 14 amino acids. The sample taken for sequencing was blood. The chain has TRBV7-2 and TRBJ1-2, with D perhaps TRBD1 (5 bases). The receptor was derived from a man aged 18 to 35 in good health. CDR3 DNA: TGTGCCAGCAGCTTAGAGGCAGGGACGGGTGGCTACACCTTC. This encodes CASSLEAGTGGYTF.